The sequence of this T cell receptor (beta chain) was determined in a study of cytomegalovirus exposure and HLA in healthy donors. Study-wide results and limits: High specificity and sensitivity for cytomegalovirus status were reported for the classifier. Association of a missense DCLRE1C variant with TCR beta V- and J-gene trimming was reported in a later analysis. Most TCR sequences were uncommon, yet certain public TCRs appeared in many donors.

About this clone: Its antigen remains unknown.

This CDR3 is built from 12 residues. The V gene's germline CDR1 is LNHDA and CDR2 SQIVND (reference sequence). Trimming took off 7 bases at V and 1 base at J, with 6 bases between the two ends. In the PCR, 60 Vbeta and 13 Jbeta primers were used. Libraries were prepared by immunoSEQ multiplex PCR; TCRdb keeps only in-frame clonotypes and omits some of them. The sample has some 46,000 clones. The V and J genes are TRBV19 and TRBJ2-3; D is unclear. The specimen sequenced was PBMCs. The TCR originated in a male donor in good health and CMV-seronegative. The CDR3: CASNAGTDTQYF. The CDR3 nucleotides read TGTGCCAGTAATGCGGGCACAGATACGCAGTATTTT.